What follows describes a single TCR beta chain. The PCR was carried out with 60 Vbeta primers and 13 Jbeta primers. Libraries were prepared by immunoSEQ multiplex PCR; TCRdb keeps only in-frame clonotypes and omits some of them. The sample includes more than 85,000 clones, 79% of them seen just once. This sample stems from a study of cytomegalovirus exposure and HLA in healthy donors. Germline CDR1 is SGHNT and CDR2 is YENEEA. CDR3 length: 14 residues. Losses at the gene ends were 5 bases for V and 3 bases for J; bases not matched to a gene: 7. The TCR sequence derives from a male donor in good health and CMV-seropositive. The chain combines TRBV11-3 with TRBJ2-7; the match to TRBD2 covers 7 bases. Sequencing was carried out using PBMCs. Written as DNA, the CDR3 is TGTGCCAGCAGCACATCGGGGGGAGTCTACGAGCAGTACTTC. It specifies CASSTSGGVYEQYF.